The clone carrying this T cell receptor (beta chain) has ten or more counts. Germline CDR1 and CDR2: LGHDT and YNNKEL (reference sequence). V lost 1 base to trimming and J lost 2 bases; unmatched junction nucleotides: 12. The CDR3 length is 18 residues. The data derive from a study of identical twins. TCRdb re-called the 5' RACE reads through MiXCR, storing one row per CDR3 protein. The sample contains 250,000 or so distinct CDR3 sequences, about 8.3% of which appear only once. Separately, the same data were catalogued under a study of yellow fever vaccine responses in identical twins.

The specimen was CD8+ T cells sorted from blood. The chain employs TRBV3-1 and TRBJ2-7; TRBD1 agrees at 9 bases. This sequence was found in a woman aged 18-29 years in good health. CDR3 loop: CASSQVWEGQGIPYEQYF. The CDR3 nucleotides are TGTGCCAGCAGCCAAGTCTGGGAAGGACAGGGGATCCCCTACGAGCAGTACTTC.